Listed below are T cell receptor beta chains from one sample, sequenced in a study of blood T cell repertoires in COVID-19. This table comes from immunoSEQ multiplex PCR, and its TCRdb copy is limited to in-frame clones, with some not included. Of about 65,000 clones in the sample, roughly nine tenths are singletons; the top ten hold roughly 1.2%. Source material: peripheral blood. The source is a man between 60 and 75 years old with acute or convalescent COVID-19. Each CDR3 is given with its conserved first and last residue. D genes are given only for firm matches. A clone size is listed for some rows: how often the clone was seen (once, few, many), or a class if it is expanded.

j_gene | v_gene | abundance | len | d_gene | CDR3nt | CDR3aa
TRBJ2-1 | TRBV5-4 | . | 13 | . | TGTGCCTGGAAGGGGGTATTCGGTGGTGAGCAGTTCTTC | CAWKGVFGGEQFF
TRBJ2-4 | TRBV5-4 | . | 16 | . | TGTGCCAGCAGCTTGGCAGGGGAAGTGGCCAAAAACATTCAGTACTTC | CASSLAGEVAKNIQYF
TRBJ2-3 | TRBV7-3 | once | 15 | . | TGTGCCAGCAGCTCGTGGGGGGAGAGCACAGATACGCAGTATTTT | CASSSWGESTDTQYF
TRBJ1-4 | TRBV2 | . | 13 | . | TGTGCCAGCAGTCCCAGGGCCGATGAAAAACTGTTTTTT | CASSPRADEKLFF
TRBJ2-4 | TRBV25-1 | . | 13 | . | TGTGCCAGCAGTGAATCGTATCGGGGGAAGGAGTACTTC | CASSESYRGKEYF
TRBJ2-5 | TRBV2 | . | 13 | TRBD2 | TGTGCCAGCAGTCTGGTGGGGGGGGAGACCCAGTACTTC | CASSLVGGETQYF
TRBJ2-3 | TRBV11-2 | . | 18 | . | TGTGCCAGCAGCTTACGCATGGGTGGGGCCTTGTCCACAGATACGCAGTATTTT | CASSLRMGGALSTDTQYF
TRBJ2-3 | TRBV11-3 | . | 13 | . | TGTGCCAGCAGCCCTCCGACAGTAAATACGCAGTATTTT | CASSPPTVNTQYF
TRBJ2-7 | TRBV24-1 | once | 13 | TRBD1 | TGTGCCACCAGTGATGACAGGGGAGTCGAGCAGTACTTC | CATSDDRGVEQYF
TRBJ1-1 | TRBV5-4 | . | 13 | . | TGTGCCAGCAGTCGACAGTTGAACACTGAAGCTTTCTTT | CASSRQLNTEAFF
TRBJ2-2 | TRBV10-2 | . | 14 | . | TGCGCCAGCACCAACAACGCGAACACCGGGGAGCTGTTTTTT | CASTNNANTGELFF
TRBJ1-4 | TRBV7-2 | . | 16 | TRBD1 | TGTGCCAGCAGCCCCTCGAGTGGGACAGGGCGGGAAAAACTGTTTTTT | CASSPSSGTGREKLFF
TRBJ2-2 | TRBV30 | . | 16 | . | TGTGCCTGGAGTCCTGGGGGGGGCTGGAACACCGGGGAGCTGTTTTTT | CAWSPGGGWNTGELFF
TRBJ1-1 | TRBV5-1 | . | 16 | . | TGCGCCAGCTCACCTGGTCTAAGTAACCGAGGCACTGAAGCTTTCTTT | CASSPGLSNRGTEAFF
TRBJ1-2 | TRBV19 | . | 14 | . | TGTGCCAGTAGTATAAACTCAGGGGTGAATGGCTACACCTTC | CASSINSGVNGYTF
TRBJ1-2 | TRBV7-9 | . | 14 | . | TGTGCCAGCAGCTTAGTTGGCTCGTTACAGGAATACACCTTC | CASSLVGSLQEYTF
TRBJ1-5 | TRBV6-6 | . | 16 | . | TGTGCCAGCAGGATGGACATAACCAATAGCGGTCAGCCCCAGCATTTT | CASRMDITNSGQPQHF
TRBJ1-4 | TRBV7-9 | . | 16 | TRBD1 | TGTGCCAGCAGCTTGATGGCCGGGACAGGGACTGAAAAACTGTTTTTT | CASSLMAGTGTEKLFF
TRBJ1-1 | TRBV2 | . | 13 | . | TGTGCCAGCAGTGGGGGCAGGGACACTGAAGCTTTCTTT | CASSGGRDTEAFF
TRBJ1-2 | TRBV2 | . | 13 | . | TGTGCCAGCAGCAAAGACACCGGCTATGGCTACACCTTC | CASSKDTGYGYTF
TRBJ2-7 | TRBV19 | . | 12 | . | TGTGCCAGTAGTTTTTACGGGAAAGAGCAGTACTTC | CASSFYGKEQYF
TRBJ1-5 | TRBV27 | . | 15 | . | TGTGCCAGCAGTCGAAGGCGGGACCTCAATCAGCCCCAGCATTTT | CASSRRRDLNQPQHF
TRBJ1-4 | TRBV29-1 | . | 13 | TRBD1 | TGCAGCGTCTGGGACAGGGAGGGAGAAAAACTGTTTTTT | CSVWDREGEKLFF
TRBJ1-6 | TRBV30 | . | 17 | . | TGTGCCTGGAGTGTACGGGGGTTTGGCTCCTATAATTCACCCCTCCACTTT | CAWSVRGFGSYNSPLHF
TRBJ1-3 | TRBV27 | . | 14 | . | TGTGCCAGCAGTCCCAGGGGCTCTGGAAACACCATATATTTT | CASSPRGSGNTIYF
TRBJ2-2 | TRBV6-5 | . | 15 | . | TGTGCCAGCAGTTATGGGGAGTCGAACACCGGGGAGCTGTTTTTT | CASSYGESNTGELFF
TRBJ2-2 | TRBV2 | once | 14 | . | TGTGCCAGCCAGAGGACTATGAACACCGGGGAGCTGTTTTTT | CASQRTMNTGELFF
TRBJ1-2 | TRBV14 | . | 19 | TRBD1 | TGTGCCAGCAGCCGGGGGACAGGGTATTGGCCTCCCTTTTCCTATGGCTACACCTTC | CASSRGTGYWPPFSYGYTF
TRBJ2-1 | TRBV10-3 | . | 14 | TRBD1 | TGTGCCATCGCAAGGGACAGGGCTTACAATGAGCAGTTCTTC | CAIARDRAYNEQFF
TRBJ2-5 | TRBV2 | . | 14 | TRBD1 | TGTGCCAGCAGTGAGGCGACAGGGTGGGAGACCCAGTACTTC | CASSEATGWETQYF
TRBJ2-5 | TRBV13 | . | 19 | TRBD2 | TGTGCCAGCAGCCAGATAGTAGGACTAGCGGAGACGTACCAAGAGACCCAGTACTTC | CASSQIVGLAETYQETQYF
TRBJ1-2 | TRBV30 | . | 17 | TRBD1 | TGTGCCTGGAGTGTACGGACAGGGGCATCTTCGGACTATGGCTACACCTTC | CAWSVRTGASSDYGYTF
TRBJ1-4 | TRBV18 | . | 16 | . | TGTGCCAGCTCAGAGGTGCAGCTCCATTACGGTGAAAAACTGTTTTTT | CASSEVQLHYGEKLFF
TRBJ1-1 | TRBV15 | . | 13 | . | TGTGCCACCAGCAGACGTCGGGGGACTGAAGCTTTCTTT | CATSRRRGTEAFF
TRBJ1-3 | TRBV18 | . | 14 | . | TGTGCCAGCTCAACTGGACAGTCTGGAAACACCATATATTTT | CASSTGQSGNTIYF
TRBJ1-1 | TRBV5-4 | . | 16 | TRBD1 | TGTGCCAGCAGCCCGGCGACAGGGAGAGACTACACTGAAGCTTTCTTT | CASSPATGRDYTEAFF
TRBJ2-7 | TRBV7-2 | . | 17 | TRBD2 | TGTGCCAGCAGCTTAGAAAGGGGGACTAGCAGACACTACGAGCAGTACTTC | CASSLERGTSRHYEQYF
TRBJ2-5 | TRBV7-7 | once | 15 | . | TGTGCTAGCAGCCTGGGTAGGGGGAGCCAAGAGACCCAGTACTTC | CASSLGRGSQETQYF
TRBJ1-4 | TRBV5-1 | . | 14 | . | TGCGCCAGCAGCTTGGACCGGACTAATGAAAAACTGTTTTTT | CASSLDRTNEKLFF
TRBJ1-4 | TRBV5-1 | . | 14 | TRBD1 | TGCGCCAGCAGCCGGGGACAGGGGGCAGAAAAACTGTTTTTT | CASSRGQGAEKLFF
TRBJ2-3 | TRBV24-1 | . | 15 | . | TGTGCCACCAGTGAACCTAGGCCCGACACAGATACGCAGTATTTT | CATSEPRPDTDTQYF
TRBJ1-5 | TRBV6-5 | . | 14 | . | TGTGCCAGCAGTTATACAGGGATCAATCAGCCCCAGCATTTT | CASSYTGINQPQHF